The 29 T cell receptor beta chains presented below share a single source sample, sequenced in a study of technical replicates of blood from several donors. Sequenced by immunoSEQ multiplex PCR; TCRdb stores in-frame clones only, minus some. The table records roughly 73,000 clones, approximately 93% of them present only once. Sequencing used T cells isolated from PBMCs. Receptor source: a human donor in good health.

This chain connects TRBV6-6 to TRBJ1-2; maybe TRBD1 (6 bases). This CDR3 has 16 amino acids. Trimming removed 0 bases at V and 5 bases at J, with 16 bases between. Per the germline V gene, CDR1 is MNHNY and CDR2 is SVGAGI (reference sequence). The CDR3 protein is CASSYSTQGQGYGYTF. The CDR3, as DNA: TGTGCCAGCAGTTACTCGACACAAGGTCAGGGGTATGGCTACACCTTC.

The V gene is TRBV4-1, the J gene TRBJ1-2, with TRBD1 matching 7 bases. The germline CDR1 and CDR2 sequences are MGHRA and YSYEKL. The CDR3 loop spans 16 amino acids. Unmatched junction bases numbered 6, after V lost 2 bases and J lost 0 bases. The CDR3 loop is CASSQPRQGPNYGYTF. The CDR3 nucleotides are TGCGCCAGCAGCCAACCACGACAGGGACCTAACTATGGCTACACCTTC.

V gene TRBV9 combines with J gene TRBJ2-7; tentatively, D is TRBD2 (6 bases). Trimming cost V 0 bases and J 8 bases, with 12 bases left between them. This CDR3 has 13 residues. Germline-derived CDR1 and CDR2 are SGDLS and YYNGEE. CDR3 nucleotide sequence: TGTGCCAGCAGCGTAGGGGACTCCTCCAAGCAGTACTTC. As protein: CASSVGDSSKQYF.

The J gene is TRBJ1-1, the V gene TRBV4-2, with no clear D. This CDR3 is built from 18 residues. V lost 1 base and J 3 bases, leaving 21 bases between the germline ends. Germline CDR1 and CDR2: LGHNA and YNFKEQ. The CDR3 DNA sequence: TGTGCCAGCAGCCAAGTCCTTCCGGGGAATTTTAGGTACACTGAAGCTTTCTTT. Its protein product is CASSQVLPGNFRYTEAFF.

The CDR3 here is CASSQDAGLYNEQFF. Here the CDR3 DNA reads TGTGCCAGCAGCCAAGACGCTGGGCTCTACAATGAGCAGTTCTTC. V gene TRBV4-2 combines with J gene TRBJ2-1; unclear D gene. The CDR3 length is 15 residues. Germline CDR1 and CDR2: LGHNA and YNFKEQ. The V end lost 0 bases, the J end lost 3 bases, and 9 bases lay between the germline ends.

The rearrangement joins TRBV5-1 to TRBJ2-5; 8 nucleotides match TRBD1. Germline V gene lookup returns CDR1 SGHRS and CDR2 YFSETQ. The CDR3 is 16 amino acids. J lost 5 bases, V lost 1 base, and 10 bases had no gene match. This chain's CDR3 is CASSLRSDRGVETQYF. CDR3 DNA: TGCGCCAGCAGCTTGCGATCAGACAGGGGAGTCGAGACCCAGTACTTC. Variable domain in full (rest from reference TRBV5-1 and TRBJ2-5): KAGVTQTPRYLIKTRGQQVTLSCSPISGHRSVSWYQQTPGQGLQFLFEYFSETQRNKGNFPGRFSGRQFSNSRSEMNVSTLELGDSALYLCASSLRSDRGVETQYFGPGTRLLVL.

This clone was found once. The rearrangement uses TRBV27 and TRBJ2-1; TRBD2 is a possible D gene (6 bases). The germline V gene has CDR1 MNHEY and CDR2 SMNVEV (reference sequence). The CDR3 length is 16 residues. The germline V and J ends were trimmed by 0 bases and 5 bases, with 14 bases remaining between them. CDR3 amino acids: CASSLSWVAADNEQFF. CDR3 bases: TGTGCCAGCAGTTTATCGTGGGTAGCGGCGGACAATGAGCAGTTCTTC.

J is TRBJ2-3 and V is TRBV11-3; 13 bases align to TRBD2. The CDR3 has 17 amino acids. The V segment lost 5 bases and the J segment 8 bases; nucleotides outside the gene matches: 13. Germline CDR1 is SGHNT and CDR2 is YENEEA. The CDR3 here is CASSRGTSGTRVVTQYF. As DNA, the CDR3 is TGTGCCAGCAGCCGAGGGACTAGCGGGACCCGAGTGGTTACGCAGTATTTT.

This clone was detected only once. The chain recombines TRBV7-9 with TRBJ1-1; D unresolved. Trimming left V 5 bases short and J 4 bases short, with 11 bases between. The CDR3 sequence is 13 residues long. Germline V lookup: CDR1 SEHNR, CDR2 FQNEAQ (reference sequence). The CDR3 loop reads CASSPYSSTEAFF. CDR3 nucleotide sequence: TGTGCCAGCAGCCCCTACAGTTCCACTGAAGCTTTCTTT.

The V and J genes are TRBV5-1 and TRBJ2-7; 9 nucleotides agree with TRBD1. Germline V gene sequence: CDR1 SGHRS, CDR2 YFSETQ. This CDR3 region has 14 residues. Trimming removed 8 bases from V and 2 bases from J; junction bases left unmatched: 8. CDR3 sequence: CASRGQGGAYEQYF. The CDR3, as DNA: TGCGCCAGTCGGGGACAGGGAGGCGCCTACGAGCAGTACTTC.

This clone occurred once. The CDR3 coding sequence is TGTGCCAGCAGTTTAACACCGGGTCGCAGTGACGAGCAGTACTTC. Translated: CASSLTPGRSDEQYF. The chain carries TRBV27 and TRBJ2-7; D uncertain. Trimming cost V 2 bases and J 5 bases, with 16 bases left between them. From germline, CDR1 is MNHEY and CDR2 SMNVEV (reference sequence). The CDR3 is 15 residues long.

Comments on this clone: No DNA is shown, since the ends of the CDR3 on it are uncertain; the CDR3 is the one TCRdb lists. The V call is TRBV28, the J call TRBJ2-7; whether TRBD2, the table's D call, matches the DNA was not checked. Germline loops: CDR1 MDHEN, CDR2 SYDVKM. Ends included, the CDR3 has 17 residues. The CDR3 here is CASSSSTSGSSGYEQYF.

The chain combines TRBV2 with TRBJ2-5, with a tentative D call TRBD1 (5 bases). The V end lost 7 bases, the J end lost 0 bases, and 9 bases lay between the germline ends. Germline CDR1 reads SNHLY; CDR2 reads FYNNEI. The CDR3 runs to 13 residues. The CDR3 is CASKTVDQETQYF. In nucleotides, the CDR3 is TGTGCCAGCAAGACAGTAGACCAAGAGACCCAGTACTTC.

CDR3 region: CASSRQGREAYEQYF. CDR3 sequence (DNA): TGTGCCAGCAGTCGACAGGGTCGAGAGGCCTACGAGCAGTACTTC. This chain joins TRBV27 and TRBJ2-7, with 7 bases aligning to TRBD1. Germline-derived CDR1 and CDR2 are MNHEY and SMNVEV (reference sequence). V dropped 5 bases and J dropped 2; count of bases not matched to a gene: 9. This CDR3 spans 15 amino acids.

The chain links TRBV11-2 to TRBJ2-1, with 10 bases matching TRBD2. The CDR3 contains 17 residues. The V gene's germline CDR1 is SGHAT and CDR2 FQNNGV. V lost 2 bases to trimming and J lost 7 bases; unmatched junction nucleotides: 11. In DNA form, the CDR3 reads TGTGCCAGCAGCTTATTCCTAGCGGGGGCCAGGGGGAATGAGCAGTTCTTC. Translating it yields CASSLFLAGARGNEQFF.

CDR3 DNA sequence: TGTGCCAGCAGCGCGCGGACTAGCGGGGCCCGGGATGAGCAGTTCTTC. Protein sequence: CASSARTSGARDEQFF. The chain is built from TRBV9 and TRBJ2-1, with TRBD2 matching over 12 bases. J lost 8 bases, V lost 3 bases, and 9 bases had no gene match. The CDR3 has 16 residues. Germline V gene data show CDR1 as SGDLS and CDR2 as YYNGEE.

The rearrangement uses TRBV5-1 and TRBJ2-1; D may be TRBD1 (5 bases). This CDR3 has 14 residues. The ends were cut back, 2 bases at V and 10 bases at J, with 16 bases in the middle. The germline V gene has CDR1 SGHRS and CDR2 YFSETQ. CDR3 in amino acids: CASSLGSQGGEQFF. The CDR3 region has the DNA TGCGCCAGCAGCTTAGGTTCGCAGGGCGGAGAGCAGTTCTTC.

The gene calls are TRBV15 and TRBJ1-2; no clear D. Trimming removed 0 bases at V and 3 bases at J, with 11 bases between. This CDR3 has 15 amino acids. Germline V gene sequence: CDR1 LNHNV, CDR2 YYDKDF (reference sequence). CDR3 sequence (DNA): TGTGCCACCAGCAGAGATCTGGTGGAGGACTATGGCTACACCTTC. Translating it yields CATSRDLVEDYGYTF.

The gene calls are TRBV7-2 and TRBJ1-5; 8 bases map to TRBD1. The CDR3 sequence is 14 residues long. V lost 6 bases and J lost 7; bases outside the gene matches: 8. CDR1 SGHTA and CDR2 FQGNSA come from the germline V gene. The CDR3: CASRGGTGWQPQHF. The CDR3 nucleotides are TGTGCCAGCAGGGGGGGGACAGGTTGGCAGCCCCAGCATTTT.

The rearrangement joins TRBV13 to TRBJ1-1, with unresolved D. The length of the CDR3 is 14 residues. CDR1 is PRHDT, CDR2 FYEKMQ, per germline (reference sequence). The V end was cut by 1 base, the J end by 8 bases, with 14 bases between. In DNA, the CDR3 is TGTGCCAGCAGCTTAGTCCAAAAGAGGCCCGAAGCTTTCTTT. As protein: CASSLVQKRPEAFF.

CDR3 coding DNA: TGCGCCAGCAGCCAAGCAGCGAGGACTAGCTCCTACGAGCAGTACTTC. This gives the protein CASSQAARTSSYEQYF. The chain has TRBV4-1 and TRBJ2-7; 7 bases match TRBD2. This CDR3 is built from 16 residues. Germline CDR1 is MGHRA and CDR2 is YSYEKL. J lost 0 bases, V lost 1 base, and 6 bases had no gene match.

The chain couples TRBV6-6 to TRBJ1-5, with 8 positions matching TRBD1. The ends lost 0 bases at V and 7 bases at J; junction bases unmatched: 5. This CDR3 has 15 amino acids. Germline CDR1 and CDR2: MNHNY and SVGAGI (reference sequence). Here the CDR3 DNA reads TGTGCCAGCAGTTACTCGACAGGGGTAGGGCAGCCCCAGCATTTT. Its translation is CASSYSTGVGQPQHF.

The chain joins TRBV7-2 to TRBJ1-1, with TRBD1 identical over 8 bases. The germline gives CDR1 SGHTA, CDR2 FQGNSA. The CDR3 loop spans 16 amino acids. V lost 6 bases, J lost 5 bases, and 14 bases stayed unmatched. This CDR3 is CASSSGQGVWSTEAFF. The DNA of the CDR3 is TGTGCCAGCAGTTCCGGACAGGGAGTATGGTCGACTGAAGCTTTCTTT.

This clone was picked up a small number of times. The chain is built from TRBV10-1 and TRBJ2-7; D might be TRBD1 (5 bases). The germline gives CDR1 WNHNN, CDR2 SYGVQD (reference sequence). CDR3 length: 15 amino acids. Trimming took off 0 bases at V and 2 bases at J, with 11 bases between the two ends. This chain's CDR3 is CASSESGQGTYEQYF. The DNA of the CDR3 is TGCGCCAGCAGTGAGTCTGGGCAGGGAACCTACGAGCAGTACTTC.

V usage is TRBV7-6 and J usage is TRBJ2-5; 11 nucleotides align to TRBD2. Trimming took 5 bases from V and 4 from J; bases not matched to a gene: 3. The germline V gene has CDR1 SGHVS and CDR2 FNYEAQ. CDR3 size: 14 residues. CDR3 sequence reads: CASSGTSGPETQYF. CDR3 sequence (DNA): TGTGCCAGCAGCGGGACTAGCGGCCCAGAGACCCAGTACTTC.

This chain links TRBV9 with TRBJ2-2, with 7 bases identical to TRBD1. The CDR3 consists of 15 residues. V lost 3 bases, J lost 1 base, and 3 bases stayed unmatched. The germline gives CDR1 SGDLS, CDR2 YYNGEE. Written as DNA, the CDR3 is TGTGCCAGCAGCGACCGGGACAGGAACACCGGGGAGCTGTTTTTT. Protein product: CASSDRDRNTGELFF.

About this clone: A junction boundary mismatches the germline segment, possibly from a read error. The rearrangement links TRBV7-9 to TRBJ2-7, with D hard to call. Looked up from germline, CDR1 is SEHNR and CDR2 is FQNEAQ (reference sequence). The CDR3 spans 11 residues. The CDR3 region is CASSLESRCNF. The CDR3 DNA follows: TGTGCCAGCAGCTTAGAATCTAGATGTAACTTC.

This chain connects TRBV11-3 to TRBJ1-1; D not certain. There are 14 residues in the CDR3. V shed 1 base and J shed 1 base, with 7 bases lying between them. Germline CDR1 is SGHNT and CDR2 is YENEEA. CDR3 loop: CASSLVAGNTEAFF. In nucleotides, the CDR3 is TGTGCCAGCAGCTTAGTTGCGGGGAACACTGAAGCTTTCTTT.

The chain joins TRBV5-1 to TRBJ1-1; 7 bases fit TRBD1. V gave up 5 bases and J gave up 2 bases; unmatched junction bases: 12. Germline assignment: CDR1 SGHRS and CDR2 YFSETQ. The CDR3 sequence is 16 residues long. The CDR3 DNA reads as TGCGCCAGCAGGATAGCACAGGGGACGGGAAACACTGAAGCTTTCTTT. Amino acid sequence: CASRIAQGTGNTEAFF. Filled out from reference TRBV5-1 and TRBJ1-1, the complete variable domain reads KAGVTQTPRYLIKTRGQQVTLSCSPISGHRSVSWYQQTPGQGLQFLFEYFSETQRNKGNFPGRFSGRQFSNSRSEMNVSTLELGDSALYLCASRIAQGTGNTEAFFGQGTRLTVV.